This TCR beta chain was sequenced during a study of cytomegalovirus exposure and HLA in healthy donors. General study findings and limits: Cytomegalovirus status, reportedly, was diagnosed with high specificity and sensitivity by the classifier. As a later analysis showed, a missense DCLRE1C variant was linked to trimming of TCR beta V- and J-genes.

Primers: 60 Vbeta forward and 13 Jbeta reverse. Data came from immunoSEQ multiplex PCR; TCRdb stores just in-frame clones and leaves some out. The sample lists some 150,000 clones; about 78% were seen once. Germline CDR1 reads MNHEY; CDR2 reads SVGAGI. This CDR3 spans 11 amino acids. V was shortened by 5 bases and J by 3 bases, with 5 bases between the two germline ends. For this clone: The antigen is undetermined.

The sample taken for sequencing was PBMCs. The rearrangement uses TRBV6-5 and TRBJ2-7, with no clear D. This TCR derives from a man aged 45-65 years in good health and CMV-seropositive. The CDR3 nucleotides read TGTGCCAGCAGTAATAACTACGAGCAGTACTTC. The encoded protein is CASSNNYEQYF.